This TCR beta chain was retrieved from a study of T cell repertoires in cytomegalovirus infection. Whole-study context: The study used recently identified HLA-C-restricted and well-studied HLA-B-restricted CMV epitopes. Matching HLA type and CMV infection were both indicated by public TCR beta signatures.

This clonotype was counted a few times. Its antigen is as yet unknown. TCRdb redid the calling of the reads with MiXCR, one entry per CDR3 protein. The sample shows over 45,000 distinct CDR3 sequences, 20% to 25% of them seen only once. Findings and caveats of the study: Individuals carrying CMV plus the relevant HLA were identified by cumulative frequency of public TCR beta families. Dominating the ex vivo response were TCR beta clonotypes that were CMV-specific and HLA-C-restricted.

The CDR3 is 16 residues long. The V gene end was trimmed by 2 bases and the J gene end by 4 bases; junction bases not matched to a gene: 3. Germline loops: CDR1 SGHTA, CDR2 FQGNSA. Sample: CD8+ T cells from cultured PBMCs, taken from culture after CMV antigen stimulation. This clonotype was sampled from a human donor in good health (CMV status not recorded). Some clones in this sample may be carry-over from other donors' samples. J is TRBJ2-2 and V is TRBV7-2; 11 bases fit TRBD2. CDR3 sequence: CASSLNSGRGTGELFF. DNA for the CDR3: TGTGCCAGCAGCTTAAATAGCGGGAGGGGCACCGGGGAGCTGTTTTTT.